These 29 T cell receptor beta chains were sequenced from one sample in a study of molecular identifiers for immune sequencing clone quantification. TCRdb itself ran the PCR reads through MiXCR, one entry per CDR3 protein. This table has nearly 650,000 distinct CDR3 sequences, 25% appearing once. Material: naive CD8+ T cells from blood, with Jurkat cell RNA spiked in. Subset reported: FACS-sorted CD8+CD4-CCR7+CD45RA+ naive T cells. The origin of the receptors is a human donor in good health. Some libraries in this study had Jurkat cell RNA spiked in.

A note on this clonotype: A much larger clonotype is one base distant, so this may be a read error. No conserved phenylalanine or tryptophan ends this CDR3, so it is likely a read error. The rearrangement links TRBV7-9 to TRBJ1-1; the D gene is possibly TRBD1 (6 bases). The CDR3 totals 14 residues. V dropped 8 bases and J dropped 3 bases, with 16 bases sitting between them. Per the germline V gene, CDR1 is SEHNR and CDR2 is FQNEAQ (reference sequence). The CDR3 spells CASALVGGYTEAFV. Here the CDR3 DNA reads TGTGCCAGCGCACTAGTAGGGGGTTACACTGAAGCTTTCGTT.

With regard to this clonotype: A much larger clone differs from this one at a single base, so this may be a read error. The chain links TRBV5-1 to TRBJ2-3; D perhaps matches TRBD2 (5 bases). The CDR3 is made up of 14 amino acids. V lost 10 bases and J 1 base, leaving 16 bases between the germline ends. The germline CDR1 and CDR2 sequences are SGHRS and YFSETQ. CDR3 sequence reads: CAGRRAAGTDTQYF. The CDR3 DNA reads TGCGCCGGACGAAGAGCGGCTGGCACAGATACGCAGTATTTT.

The rearrangement uses TRBV13 and TRBJ2-1; 7 nucleotides match TRBD1. The germline V gene encodes CDR1 PRHDT and CDR2 FYEKMQ (reference sequence). Trimming at V came to 5 bases and at J to 5 bases, leaving 6 bases not matched to a gene. This CDR3 has 14 residues. In nucleotides, the CDR3 is TGTGCCAGCAGCGAGACAGGGATCAACAATGAGCAGTTCTTC. Amino acid sequence: CASSETGINNEQFF.

This clonotype was seen at least ten times. V and J are TRBV20-1 and TRBJ1-4; D is ambiguous. This CDR3 comprises 15 residues. Trimming pared 0 bases from V and 3 bases from J, leaving 11 bases between. Germline CDR1 reads DFQATT; CDR2 reads SNEGSKA (reference sequence). DNA for the CDR3: TGCAGTGCTAGAGATCGCCGGGTTGCTAATGAAAAACTGTTTTTT. Protein product: CSARDRRVANEKLFF.

On this clonotype itself: The junction and the germline gene differ at one end; a read error may be behind it. The CDR3 loop is CASGQDLGLLRNEQYF. In DNA, the CDR3 is TGCGCCAGCGGCCAAGATCTTGGTCTCCTTCGAAACGAGCAGTACTTC. The chain has TRBV4-3 and TRBJ2-7; D ambiguous. The length of the CDR3 is 16 residues. Germline values: CDR1 LGHNA, CDR2 YSLEER.

This chain uses TRBV29-1 with TRBJ2-2, with a possible D match to TRBD2 (5 bases). Looked up from germline, CDR1 is SQVTM and CDR2 is ANQGSEA. The CDR3 is 13 amino acids. Trimming stripped 4 bases from V and 1 base from J, with 7 bases between. CDR3: CSVVEVNTGELFF. The CDR3 nucleotides read TGCAGCGTTGTGGAGGTGAACACCGGGGAGCTGTTTTTT.

About this clonotype itself: A much bigger clone sits one base away, suggesting this may be a read error. This chain links TRBV20-1 with TRBJ2-7; 10 nucleotides line up with TRBD2. After removal of 5 bases from V and 5 bases from J, the junction contained 6 bases not matched to a gene. This CDR3 spans 13 amino acids. CDR1 is DFQATT, CDR2 SNEGSKA, per germline (reference sequence). The CDR3 sequence is CSAVSGRSHEQYF. CDR3 coding DNA: TGCAGTGCTGTTAGCGGGAGGTCCCACGAGCAGTACTTC.

The chain carries TRBV5-6 and TRBJ2-2, with D unresolved. Trimming took 1 base from V and 3 from J, leaving 10 bases between them. The CDR3 loop spans 15 amino acids. CDR1 is SGHDT, CDR2 YYEEEE, per germline. CDR3 DNA sequence: TGTGCCAGCAGCTTGTGGGAACGGGACACCGGGGAGCTGTTTTTT. Amino acids: CASSLWERDTGELFF. The variable domain in full, with the rest retrieved from reference TRBV5-6 and TRBJ2-2, is DAGVTQSPTHLIKTRGQQVTLRCSPKSGHDTVSWYQQALGQGPQFIFQYYEEEERQRGNFPDRFSGHQFPNYSSELNVNALLLGDSALYLCASSLWERDTGELFFGEGSRLTVL.

The J gene is TRBJ1-2, the V gene TRBV7-9; D remains unclear. The CDR3 totals 14 residues. Germline V CDR1 and CDR2: SEHNR, FQNEAQ (reference sequence). Trimming left V 0 bases short and J 0 bases short, with 5 bases between. The DNA for the CDR3 is TGTGCCAGCAGCTTAGCGAGATCTAACTATGGCTACACCTTC. It translates to CASSLARSNYGYTF.

There are many counts of this clonotype. The chain uses TRBV19 and TRBJ2-3; TRBD2 is a possible D gene (5 bases). Trimming removed 5 bases from V and 6 bases from J, with 15 bases in between. This CDR3 contains 14 residues. The germline gives CDR1 LNHDA, CDR2 SQIVND (reference sequence). DNA of the CDR3: TGTGCCAGTAGTCACTCCGGAGGCTTGGATACGCAGTATTTT. Its translation is CASSHSGGLDTQYF.

This clonotype was picked up many times. V is TRBV6-5 and J is TRBJ2-7, with D perhaps matching TRBD1 (5 bases). The CDR3 covers 13 residues. Trimming removed 2 bases from V and 4 bases from J, with 9 bases in between. Germline V gives CDR1 MNHEY, CDR2 SVGAGI. CDR3 sequence reads: CASSYTTGYEQYF. The DNA of the CDR3 is TGTGCCAGCAGTTACACCACAGGATACGAGCAGTACTTC.

A few counts support this clonotype. The genes are TRBV4-3 and TRBJ2-7; TRBD2 matches 8 bases. J lost 3 bases, V lost 1 base, and 8 bases had no gene match. Germline CDR1 and CDR2: LGHNA and YSLEER. The CDR3 loop spans 16 amino acids. The CDR3 spells CASSQVLETSVYEQYF. As DNA, the CDR3 is TGCGCCAGCAGCCAAGTACTAGAGACTAGCGTCTACGAGCAGTACTTC.

Worth noting for this clonotype: Possible read error: a much larger clone is one base away. The gene calls are TRBV20-1 and TRBJ2-3; possible D gene TRBD2, 5 bases. There are 11 residues in the CDR3. CDR1 DFQATT and CDR2 SNEGSKA come from the germline V gene (reference sequence). As DNA, the CDR3 is TGCAGTACTAGTCCGGGGGATACGCAGTATTTT. It encodes CSTSPGDTQYF.

This clonotype was seen ten or more times. This rearrangement joins TRBV27 to TRBJ1-6, with D unclear. Per the germline V gene, CDR1 is MNHEY and CDR2 is SMNVEV (reference sequence). Trimming shortened V by 3 bases and J by 0 bases, and 9 bases separated the two germline ends. The CDR3 runs to 16 residues. The CDR3: CASSFQSSSYNSPLHF. CDR3 in DNA: TGTGCCAGCAGTTTTCAGTCGAGCTCCTATAATTCACCCCTCCACTTT.

The chain is built from TRBV4-3 and TRBJ1-2, with D uncertain. This CDR3 has 17 residues. Germline V CDR1 and CDR2: LGHNA, YSLEER. Trimming removed 3 bases from V and 4 bases from J, with 21 bases in between. For the CDR3, the DNA is TGCGCCAGCAGCCAGGGAAAGCGGACGGCCGGTGTCTATGGCTACACCTTC. Translation: CASSQGKRTAGVYGYTF.

This clonotype was detected many times. The rearrangement links TRBV6-2 or TRBV6-3 to TRBJ1-1; D perhaps matches TRBD1 (5 bases). The CDR3 consists of 16 residues. Germline CDR1 is MNHEY and CDR2 is SVGEGT. V was cut by 2 bases and J by 2 bases, with 15 bases left in between. The DNA for the CDR3 is TGTGCCAGCAGTTACCTAGACACAGGCGTTAACACTGAAGCTTTCTTT. Its protein product is CASSYLDTGVNTEAFF.

This sequence joins TRBV5-6 and TRBJ2-7, with TRBD1 as a possible D gene (5 bases). The ends were cut back, 3 bases at V and 0 bases at J, with 10 bases in the middle. Germline V gives CDR1 SGHDT, CDR2 YYEEEE. CDR3 length equals 14 residues. The chain's CDR3 is CASSYDSVSYEQYF. DNA for the CDR3: TGTGCCAGCAGCTACGACAGCGTCTCCTACGAGCAGTACTTC.

This clonotype showed up many times. The chain employs TRBV6-6 and TRBJ2-3; 11 bases are a match to TRBD1. CDR1 and CDR2 (germline): MNHNY, SVGAGI (reference sequence). The V gene end was trimmed by 6 bases and the J gene end by 6 bases; junction bases not matched to a gene: 2. The length of the CDR3 is 13 residues. In DNA, the CDR3 is TGTGCCAGCAGGAGGGACAGGGGGGATACGCAGTATTTT. Residues: CASRRDRGDTQYF.

The CDR3 region is CASNSGTGGTYEQYF. CDR3 DNA: TGTGCCAGCAACTCAGGGACAGGGGGCACCTACGAGCAGTACTTC. This rearrangement joins TRBV7-2 to TRBJ2-7, with 12 bases identical to TRBD1. V was clipped by 7 bases and J by 2 bases; unmatched bases: 6. Germline V gene lookup returns CDR1 SGHTA and CDR2 FQGNSA. The CDR3 length is 15 residues.

The chain couples TRBV4-3 to TRBJ1-2; D perhaps matches TRBD1 (5 bases). The CDR3 loop spans 17 amino acids. V was pared by 0 bases and J by 0 bases, with 14 bases between. The germline V gene has CDR1 LGHNA and CDR2 YSLEER. CDR3 loop: CASSQDGAGQANYGYTF. Here the CDR3 DNA reads TGCGCCAGCAGCCAAGATGGGGCGGGCCAAGCTAACTATGGCTACACCTTC.

The V call is TRBV7-9, the J call TRBJ2-1; TRBD2 agrees at 11 bases. V was clipped by 4 bases and J by 15 bases; unmatched bases: 23. CDR1 is SEHNR, CDR2 FQNEAQ, per germline (reference sequence). The CDR3 spans 18 residues. CDR3 sequence: CASSSTLTSGGGDRFGFF. In DNA, the CDR3 is TGTGCCAGCAGCTCCACTCTAACTAGCGGGGGTGGAGATCGATTTGGGTTCTTC.

Details on this clonotype: A much larger clone differs by one base, so this may be a read error. The chain joins TRBV6-5 to TRBJ2-2; 11 nucleotides agree with TRBD2. Per germline, CDR1 MNHEY and CDR2 SVGAGI. Unmatched junction bases numbered 12, after V lost 2 bases and J lost 10 bases. This CDR3 contains 17 residues. This CDR3 is CASSYTSGGVPSAELFF. Here the CDR3 DNA reads TGTGCCAGCAGTTACACTAGCGGGGGAGTACCAAGTGCGGAGCTGTTTTTT.

This clonotype occurred many times. The CDR3 bases are TGCAGTGCTAGAGAGGGGACAGATACCATTCAGTACTTC. The encoded protein is CSAREGTDTIQYF. The chain employs TRBV20-1 and TRBJ2-4, with TRBD1 matching over 7 bases. The CDR3 has 13 amino acids. V was pared by 0 bases and J by 9 bases, with 5 bases of the junction left unmatched. CDR1 is DFQATT, CDR2 SNEGSKA, per germline (reference sequence).

This clonotype came up many times. The rearrangement uses TRBV27 and TRBJ1-1; D possibly corresponds to TRBD1 (6 bases). V lost 5 bases to trimming and J lost 1 base, with 11 bases between them. The CDR3 is made up of 14 amino acids. Looked up from germline, CDR1 is MNHEY and CDR2 is SMNVEV (reference sequence). The CDR3 DNA reads TGTGCCAGCAGTCTAGGACAGTCGAACACTGAAGCTTTCTTT. It codes for CASSLGQSNTEAFF.

V and J are TRBV15 and TRBJ2-1; TRBD2 might be the D (7 bases). Germline-derived CDR1 and CDR2 are LNHNV and YYDKDF (reference sequence). This CDR3 spans 16 amino acids. V shed 2 bases and J shed 5 bases, with 16 bases lying between them. In nucleotides, the CDR3 is TGTGCCACCAGCAGAACGCGGGGGCTTAAGCACAATGAGCAGTTCTTC. The encoded protein is CATSRTRGLKHNEQFF. Looking up the rest from reference TRBV15 and TRBJ2-1 gives the full variable domain: DAMVIQNPRYQVTQFGKPVTLSCSQTLNHNVMYWYQQKSSQAPKLLFHYYDKDFNNEADTPDNFQSRRPNTSFCFLDIRSPGLGDTAMYLCATSRTRGLKHNEQFFGPGTRLTVL.

This clonotype was found many times. This chain links TRBV3-1 with TRBJ1-1; no reliable D call. V was trimmed by 1 base and J by 5 bases, leaving 5 bases between them. The germline V gene encodes CDR1 LGHDT and CDR2 YNNKEL (reference sequence). The CDR3 runs to 12 residues. The CDR3 bases are TGTGCCAGCAGCCAAGGCGAGACTGAAGCTTTCTTT. Protein sequence: CASSQGETEAFF.

The table lists this clonotype with a few counts. The V and J genes are TRBV5-4 and TRBJ2-1; 9 positions match TRBD2. CDR3 length: 11 amino acids. V lost 4 bases and J lost 12; bases outside the gene matches: 2. Germline V CDR1 and CDR2: SGHNT, YYREEE (reference sequence). The CDR3 DNA reads TGTGCCAGCAGCGCTAGCGGGGTGCAGTTCTTC. Its protein is CASSASGVQFF.

Details on this clonotype: A much more abundant neighbour one base away suggests this may be a read error. The chain uses TRBV27 and TRBJ2-7; a possible D gene is TRBD1 (5 bases). The CDR3 covers 15 residues. Germline CDR1 and CDR2: MNHEY and SMNVEV (reference sequence). CDR3 nucleotides: TGTGCCAGCGGTTTCGGCTTGGGGCCGGCCTACGAGCAGTACTTC. Protein sequence: CASGFGLGPAYEQYF.

Only one count was recorded for this clonotype. The rearrangement uses TRBV30 and TRBJ2-5; D is perhaps TRBD2 (6 bases). This CDR3 comprises 14 residues. CDR1 and CDR2 (germline): GTSNPN, SVGIG (reference sequence). V dropped 0 bases and J dropped 4 bases, with 12 bases sitting between them. CDR3 nucleotides: TGTGCCTGGAGTGTGACTAGACCCCGAGAGACCCAGTACTTC. Amino acids: CAWSVTRPRETQYF.